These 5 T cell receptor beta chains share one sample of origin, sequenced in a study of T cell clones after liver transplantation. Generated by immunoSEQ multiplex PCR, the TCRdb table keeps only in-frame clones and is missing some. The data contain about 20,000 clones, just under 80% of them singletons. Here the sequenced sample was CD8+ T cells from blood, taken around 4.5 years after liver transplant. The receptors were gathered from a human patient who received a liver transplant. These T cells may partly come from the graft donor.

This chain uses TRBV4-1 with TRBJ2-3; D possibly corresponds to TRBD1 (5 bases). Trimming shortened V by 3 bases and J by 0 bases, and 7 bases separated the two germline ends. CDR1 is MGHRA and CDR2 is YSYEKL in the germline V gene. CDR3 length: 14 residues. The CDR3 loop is CASSQTVSTDTQYF. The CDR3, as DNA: TGCGCCAGCAGCCAGACAGTTAGCACAGATACGCAGTATTTT.

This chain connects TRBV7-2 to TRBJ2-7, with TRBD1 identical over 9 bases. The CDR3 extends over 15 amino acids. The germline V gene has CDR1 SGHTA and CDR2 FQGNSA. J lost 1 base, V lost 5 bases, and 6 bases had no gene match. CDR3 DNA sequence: TGTGCCAGCAGCCCGCCGGGACAGGGTTCCTACGAGCAGTACTTC. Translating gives CASSPPGQGSYEQYF.

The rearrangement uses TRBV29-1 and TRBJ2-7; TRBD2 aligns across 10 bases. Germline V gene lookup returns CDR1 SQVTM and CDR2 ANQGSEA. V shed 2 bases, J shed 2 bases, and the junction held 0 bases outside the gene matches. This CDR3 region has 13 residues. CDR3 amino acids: CSVETSGAYEQYF. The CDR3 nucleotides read TGCAGCGTTGAAACTAGCGGGGCCTACGAGCAGTACTTC.

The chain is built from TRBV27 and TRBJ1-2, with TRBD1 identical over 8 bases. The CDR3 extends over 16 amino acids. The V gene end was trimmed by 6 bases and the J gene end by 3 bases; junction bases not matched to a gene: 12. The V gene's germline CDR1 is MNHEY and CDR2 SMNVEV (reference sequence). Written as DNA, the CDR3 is TGTGCCAGCAGGAGCCGGGCAGGGGGCCAAGACTATGGCTACACCTTC. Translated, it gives CASRSRAGGQDYGYTF.

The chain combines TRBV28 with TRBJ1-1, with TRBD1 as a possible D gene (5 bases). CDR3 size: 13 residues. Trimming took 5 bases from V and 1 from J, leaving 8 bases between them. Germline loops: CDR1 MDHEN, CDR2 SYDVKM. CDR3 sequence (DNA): TGTGCCAGCAGTCTTACAGGGAACACTGAAGCTTTCTTT. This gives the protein CASSLTGNTEAFF.